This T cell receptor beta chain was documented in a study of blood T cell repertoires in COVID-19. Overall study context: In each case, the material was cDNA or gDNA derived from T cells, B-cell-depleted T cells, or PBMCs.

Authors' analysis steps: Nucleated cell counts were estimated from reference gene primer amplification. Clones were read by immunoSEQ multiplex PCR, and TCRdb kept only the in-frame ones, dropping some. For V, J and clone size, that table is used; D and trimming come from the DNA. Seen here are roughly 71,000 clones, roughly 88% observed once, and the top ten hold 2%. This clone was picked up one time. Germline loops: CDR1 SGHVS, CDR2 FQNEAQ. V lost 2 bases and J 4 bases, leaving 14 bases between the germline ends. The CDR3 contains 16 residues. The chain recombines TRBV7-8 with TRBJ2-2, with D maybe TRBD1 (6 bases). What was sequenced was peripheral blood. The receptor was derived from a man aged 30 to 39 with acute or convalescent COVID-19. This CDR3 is CASSLPKTGTTGELFF. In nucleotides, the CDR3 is TGTGCCAGCAGCTTACCTAAAACAGGGACCACCGGGGAGCTGTTTTTT.